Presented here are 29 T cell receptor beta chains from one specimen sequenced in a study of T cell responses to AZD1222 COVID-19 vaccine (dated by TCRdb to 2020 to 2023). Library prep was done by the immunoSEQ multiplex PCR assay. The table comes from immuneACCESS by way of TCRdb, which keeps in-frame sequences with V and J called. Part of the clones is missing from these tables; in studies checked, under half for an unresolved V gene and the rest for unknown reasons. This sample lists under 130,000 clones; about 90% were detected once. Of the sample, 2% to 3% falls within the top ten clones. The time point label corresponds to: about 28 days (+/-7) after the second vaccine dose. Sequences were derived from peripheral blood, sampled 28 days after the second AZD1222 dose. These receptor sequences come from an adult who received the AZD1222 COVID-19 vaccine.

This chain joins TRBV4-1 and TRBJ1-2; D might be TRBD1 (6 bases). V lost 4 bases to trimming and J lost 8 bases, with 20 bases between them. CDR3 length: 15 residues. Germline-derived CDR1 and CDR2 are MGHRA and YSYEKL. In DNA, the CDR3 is TGCGCCAGCAGCCCCACGACAGGTACCTTCCGCGGCTACACCTTC. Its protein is CASSPTTGTFRGYTF.

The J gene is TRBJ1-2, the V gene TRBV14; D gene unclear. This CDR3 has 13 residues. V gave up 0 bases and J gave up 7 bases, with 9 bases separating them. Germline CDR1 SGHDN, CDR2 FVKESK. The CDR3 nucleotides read TGTGCCAGCAGCCAAGAGGGGTTACGTGGCTACACCTTC. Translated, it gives CASSQEGLRGYTF.

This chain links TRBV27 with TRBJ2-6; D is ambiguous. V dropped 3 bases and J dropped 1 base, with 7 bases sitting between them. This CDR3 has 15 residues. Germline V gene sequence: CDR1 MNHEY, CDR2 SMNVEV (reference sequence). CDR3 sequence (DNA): TGTGCCAGCAGTTTGGTGCTGTCTGGGGCCAACGTCCTGACTTTC. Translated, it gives CASSLVLSGANVLTF.

CDR3 sequence reads: CASSFNMGLGELFF. In DNA, the CDR3 is TGTGCCAGCAGCTTCAATATGGGACTCGGGGAGCTGTTTTTT. This chain links TRBV9 with TRBJ2-2; D might be TRBD2 (6 bases). The CDR3 is made up of 14 amino acids. With 4 bases removed from V and 7 bases from J, the gap between germline ends came to 14 bases. Per germline, CDR1 SGDLS and CDR2 YYNGEE.

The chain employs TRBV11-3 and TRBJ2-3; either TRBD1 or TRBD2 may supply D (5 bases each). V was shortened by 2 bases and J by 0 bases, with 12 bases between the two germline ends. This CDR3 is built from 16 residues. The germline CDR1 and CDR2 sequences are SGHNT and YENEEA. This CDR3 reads CASSLRQGVSTDTQYF. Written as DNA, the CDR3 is TGTGCCAGCAGCTTACGCCAGGGAGTAAGCACAGATACGCAGTATTTT.

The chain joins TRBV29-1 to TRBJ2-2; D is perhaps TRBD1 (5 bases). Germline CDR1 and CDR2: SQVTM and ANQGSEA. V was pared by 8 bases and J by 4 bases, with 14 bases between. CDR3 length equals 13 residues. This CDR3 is CSSQQEFTGELFF. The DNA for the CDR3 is TGCAGCTCTCAACAGGAGTTCACCGGGGAGCTGTTTTTT.

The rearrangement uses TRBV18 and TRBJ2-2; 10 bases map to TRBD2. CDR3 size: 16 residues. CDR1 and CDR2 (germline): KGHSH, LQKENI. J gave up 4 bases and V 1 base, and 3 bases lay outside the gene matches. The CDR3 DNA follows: TGTGCCAGCTCACCACGGGCTAGCGGGAGCACCGGGGAGCTGTTTTTT. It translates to CASSPRASGSTGELFF.

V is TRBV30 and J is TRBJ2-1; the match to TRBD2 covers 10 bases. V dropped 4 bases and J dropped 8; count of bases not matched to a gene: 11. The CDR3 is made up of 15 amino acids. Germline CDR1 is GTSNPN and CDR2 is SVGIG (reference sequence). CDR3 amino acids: CAWNRLAGLGDEQFF. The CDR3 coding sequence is TGTGCCTGGAACCGACTAGCGGGTCTAGGGGATGAGCAGTTCTTC.

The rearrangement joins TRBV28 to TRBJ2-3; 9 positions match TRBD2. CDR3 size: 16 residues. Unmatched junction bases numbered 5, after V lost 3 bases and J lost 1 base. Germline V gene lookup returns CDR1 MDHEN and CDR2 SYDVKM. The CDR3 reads CASSFPTSGRTDTQYF. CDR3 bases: TGTGCCAGCAGTTTCCCGACTAGCGGCCGCACAGATACGCAGTATTTT.

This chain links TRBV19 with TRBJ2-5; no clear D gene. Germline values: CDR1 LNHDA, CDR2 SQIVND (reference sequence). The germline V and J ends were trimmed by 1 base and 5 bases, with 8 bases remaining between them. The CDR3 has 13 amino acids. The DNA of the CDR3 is TGTGCCAGTAGTATAGTGGGATCTGAGACCCAGTACTTC. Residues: CASSIVGSETQYF.

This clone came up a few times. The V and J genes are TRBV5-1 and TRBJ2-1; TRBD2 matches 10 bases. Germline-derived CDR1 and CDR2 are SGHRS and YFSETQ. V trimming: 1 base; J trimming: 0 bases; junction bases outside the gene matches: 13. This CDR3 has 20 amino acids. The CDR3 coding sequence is TGCGCCAGCAGCTTGTCAGCGGGAGGGCCTGGCTCGGCCTCCTACAATGAGCAGTTCTTC. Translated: CASSLSAGGPGSASYNEQFF.

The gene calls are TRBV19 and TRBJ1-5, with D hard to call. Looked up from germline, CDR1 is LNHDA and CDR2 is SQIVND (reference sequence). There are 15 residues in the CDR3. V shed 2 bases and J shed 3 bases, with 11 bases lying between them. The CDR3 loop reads CASSIQLGNNQPQHF. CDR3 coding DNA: TGTGCCAGTAGTATACAGTTAGGAAACAATCAGCCCCAGCATTTT.

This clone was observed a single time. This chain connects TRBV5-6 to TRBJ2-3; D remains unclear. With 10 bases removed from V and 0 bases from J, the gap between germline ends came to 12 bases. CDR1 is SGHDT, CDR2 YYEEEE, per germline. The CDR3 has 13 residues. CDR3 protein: CAGRSFSTDTQYF. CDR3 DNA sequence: TGTGCCGGCCGCTCATTCAGCACAGATACGCAGTATTTT.

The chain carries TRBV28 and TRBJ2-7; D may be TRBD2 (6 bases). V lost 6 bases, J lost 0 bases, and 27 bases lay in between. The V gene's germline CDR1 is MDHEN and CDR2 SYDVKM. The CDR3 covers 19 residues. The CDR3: CASSSPVLASTRSSYEQYF. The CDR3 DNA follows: TGTGCCAGCAGCTCCCCGGTTCTAGCGTCCACAAGAAGCTCCTACGAGCAGTACTTC.

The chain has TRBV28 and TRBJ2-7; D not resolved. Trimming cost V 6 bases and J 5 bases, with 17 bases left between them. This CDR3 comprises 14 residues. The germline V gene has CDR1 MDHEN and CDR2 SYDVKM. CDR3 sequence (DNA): TGTGCCAGCAGCCCGGGTCTCGGGTTCCACGAGCAGTACTTC. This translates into CASSPGLGFHEQYF.

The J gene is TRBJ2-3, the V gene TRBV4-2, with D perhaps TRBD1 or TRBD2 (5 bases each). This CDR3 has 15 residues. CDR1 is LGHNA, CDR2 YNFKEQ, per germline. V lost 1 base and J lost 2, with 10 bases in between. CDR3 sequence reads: CASSQGDGTTDTQYF. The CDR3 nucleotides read TGTGCCAGCAGCCAAGGGGACGGAACCACAGATACGCAGTATTTT.

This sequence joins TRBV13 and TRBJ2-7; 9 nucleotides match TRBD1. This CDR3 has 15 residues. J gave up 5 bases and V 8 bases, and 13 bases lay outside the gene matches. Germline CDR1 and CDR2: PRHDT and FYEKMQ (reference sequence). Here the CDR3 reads CASSPTGTGKDEQYF. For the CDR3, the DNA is TGTGCCAGCTCTCCTACCGGGACAGGGAAGGACGAGCAGTACTTC.

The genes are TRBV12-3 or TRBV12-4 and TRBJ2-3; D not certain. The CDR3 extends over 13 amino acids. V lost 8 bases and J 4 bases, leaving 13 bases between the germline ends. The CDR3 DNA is TGTGCCAGCGGACGACGAATCCCAGATACGCAGTATTTT. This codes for CASGRRIPDTQYF.

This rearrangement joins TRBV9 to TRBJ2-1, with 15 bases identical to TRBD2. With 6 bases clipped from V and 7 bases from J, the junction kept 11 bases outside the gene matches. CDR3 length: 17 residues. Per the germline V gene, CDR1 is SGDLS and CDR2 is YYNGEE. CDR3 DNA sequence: TGTGCCAGCACCGGACTAGCGGGAGGGCTCAGGCTAAATGAGCAGTTCTTC. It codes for CASTGLAGGLRLNEQFF.

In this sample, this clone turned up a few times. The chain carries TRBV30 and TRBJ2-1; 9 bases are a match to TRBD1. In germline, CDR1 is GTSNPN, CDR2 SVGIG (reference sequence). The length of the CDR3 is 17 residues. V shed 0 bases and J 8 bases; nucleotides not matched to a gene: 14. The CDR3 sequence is CAWSVFLGGTGIHEQFF. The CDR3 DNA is TGTGCCTGGAGTGTATTCCTTGGAGGGACAGGGATCCATGAGCAGTTCTTC.

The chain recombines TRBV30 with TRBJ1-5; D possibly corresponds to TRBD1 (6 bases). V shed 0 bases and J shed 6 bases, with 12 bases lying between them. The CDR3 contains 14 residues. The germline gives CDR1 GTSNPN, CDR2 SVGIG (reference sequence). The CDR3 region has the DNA TGTGCCTGGAGTGTAGCCAGGGGTAGTCAGCCCCAGCATTTT. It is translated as CAWSVARGSQPQHF.

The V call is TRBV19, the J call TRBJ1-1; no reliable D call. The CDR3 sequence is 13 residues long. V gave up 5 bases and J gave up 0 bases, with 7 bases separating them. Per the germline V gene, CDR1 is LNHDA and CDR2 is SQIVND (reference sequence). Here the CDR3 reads CASSRGMNTEAFF. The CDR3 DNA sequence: TGTGCCAGTAGTCGTGGGATGAACACTGAAGCTTTCTTT.

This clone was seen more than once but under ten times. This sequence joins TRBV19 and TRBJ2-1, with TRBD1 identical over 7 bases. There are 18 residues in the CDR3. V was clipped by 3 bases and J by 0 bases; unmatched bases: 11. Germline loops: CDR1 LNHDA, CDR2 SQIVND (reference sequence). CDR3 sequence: CASSITQSTGSSYNEQFF. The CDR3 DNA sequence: TGTGCCAGTAGTATTACCCAATCGACAGGGAGCTCCTACAATGAGCAGTTCTTC.

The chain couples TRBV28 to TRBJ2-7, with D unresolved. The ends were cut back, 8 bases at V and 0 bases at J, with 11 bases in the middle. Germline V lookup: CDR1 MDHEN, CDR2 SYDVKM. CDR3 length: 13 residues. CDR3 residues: CASDSYNSYEQYF. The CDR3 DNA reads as TGTGCCAGCGATTCCTACAACTCCTACGAGCAGTACTTC.

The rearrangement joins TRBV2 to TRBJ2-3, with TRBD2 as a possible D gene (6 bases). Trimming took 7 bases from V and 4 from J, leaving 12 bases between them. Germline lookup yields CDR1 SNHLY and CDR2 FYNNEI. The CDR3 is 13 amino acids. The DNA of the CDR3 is TGTGCCAGCACCGGGGGAGGCGCAGATACGCAGTATTTT. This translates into CASTGGGADTQYF. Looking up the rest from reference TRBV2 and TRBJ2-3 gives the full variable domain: EPEVTQTPSHQVTQMGQEVILRCVPISNHLYFYWYRQILGQKVEFLVSFYNNEISEKSEIFDDQFSVERPDGSNFTLKIRSTKLEDSAMYFCASTGGGADTQYFGPGTRLTVL.

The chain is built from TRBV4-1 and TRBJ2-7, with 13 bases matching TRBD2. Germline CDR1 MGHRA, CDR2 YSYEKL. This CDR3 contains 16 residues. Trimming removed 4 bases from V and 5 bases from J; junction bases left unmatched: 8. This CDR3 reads CASSLSPGLAGHEQYF. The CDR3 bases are TGCGCCAGCAGCCTCTCCCCGGGACTAGCGGGACACGAGCAGTACTTC.

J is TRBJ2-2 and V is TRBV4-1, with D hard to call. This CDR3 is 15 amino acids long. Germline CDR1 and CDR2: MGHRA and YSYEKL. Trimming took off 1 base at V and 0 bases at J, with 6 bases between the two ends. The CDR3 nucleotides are TGCGCCAGCAGCCAAGTCACTACGAACACCGGGGAGCTGTTTTTT. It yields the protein CASSQVTTNTGELFF.

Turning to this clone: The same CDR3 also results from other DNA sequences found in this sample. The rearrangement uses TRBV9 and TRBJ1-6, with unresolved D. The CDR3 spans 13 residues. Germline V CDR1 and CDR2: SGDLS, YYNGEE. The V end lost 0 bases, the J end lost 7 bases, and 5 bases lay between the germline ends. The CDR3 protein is CASSVGGNSPLHF. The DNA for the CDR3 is TGTGCCAGCAGCGTAGGGGGAAATTCACCCCTCCACTTT.

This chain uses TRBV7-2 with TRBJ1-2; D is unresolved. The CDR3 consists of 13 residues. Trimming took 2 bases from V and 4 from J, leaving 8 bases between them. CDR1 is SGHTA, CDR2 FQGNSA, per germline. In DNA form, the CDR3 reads TGTGCCAGCAGCTTAATTAAGGGCTATGGCTACACCTTC. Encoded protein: CASSLIKGYGYTF.